The 3 T cell receptor beta chains in this list originate from one sample, sequenced in a study of immune heterogeneity within non-small cell lung tumors. Bulk tumor genomic DNA constituted the template, at around 590 ng per sample. Taken during surgery, several biopsies per primary tumor were spaced as far apart as possible within the tumor mass. Before undergoing curative surgery, patients had newly diagnosed non-small cell lung cancer that was untreated. Multiplex PCR employing 32 V and 13 J primers generated amplicons of the TCR beta CDR3. One entry per CDR3 protein, called by TCRdb with MiXCR from the multiplex PCR reads. The sample has approximately 6,300 distinct CDR3 sequences; around a fifth are singletons. Material: lung tumor tissue. The receptors were sampled from a man in his 70s with non-small cell lung cancer.

This clonotype is labeled as medium-sized. The chain couples TRBV27 to TRBJ2-7; D is perhaps TRBD2 (6 bases). The length of the CDR3 is 14 residues. Germline V gives CDR1 MNHEY, CDR2 SMNVEV (reference sequence). V was trimmed by 1 base and J by 0 bases, leaving 7 bases between them. The CDR3: CASSLWRDSYEQYF. CDR3 sequence (DNA): TGTGCCAGCAGTTTATGGCGGGACTCCTACGAGCAGTACTTC.

This clonotype is medium-sized (0.01 to 0.1%) by share. The V call is TRBV7-2, the J call TRBJ2-7, with 7 bases lining up with TRBD2. Germline V lookup: CDR1 SGHTA, CDR2 FQGNSA. The V gene end was trimmed by 5 bases and the J gene end by 0 bases; junction bases not matched to a gene: 7. The CDR3 runs to 15 residues. CDR3 DNA: TGTGCCAGCAGCGAATTAAGCGGGAACTCCTACGAGCAGTACTTC. This sequence encodes CASSELSGNSYEQYF.

This clonotype is medium-sized by share. V and J are TRBV11-2 and TRBJ1-1, with D uncertain. Trimming cost V 2 bases and J 4 bases, with 11 bases left between them. The CDR3 contains 14 residues. The germline V gene encodes CDR1 SGHAT and CDR2 FQNNGV. The DNA of the CDR3 is TGTGCCAGCAGCTTAATCAGAGGGAGCACTGAAGCTTTCTTT. It is translated as CASSLIRGSTEAFF.